This T cell receptor (beta chain) stems from a study of beta chain features in type 1 diabetes. CDR1 SGHNT and CDR2 YYREEE come from the germline V gene (reference sequence). This CDR3 comprises 13 residues. V trimming: 10 bases; J trimming: 7 bases; junction bases outside the gene matches: 8. What was sequenced were expressed TCRB transcripts, since all of the isolated RNA had been reverse transcribed. Here immunoSEQ multiplex PCR was the method, and the copy in TCRdb shows in-frame clones only, minus some. There are approximately 250,000 clones in the sample; 11% occur only once, and approximately 0.015% lies in the top ten. Study results and limitations: Shortening of TCRB CDR3s, moderate but significant, appeared in all four CD4+ subsets of Type 1 diabetes patients.

Only a few counts were recorded for this clone. Its matching antigen is unknown. The origin of this receptor is a man younger than 45 with type 1 diabetes. The chain couples TRBV5-4 to TRBJ2-7, with 13 positions matching TRBD2. The material sequenced was naive CD4+ T cells from blood. The CDR3 here is CAVRPGLAGEQYF. The CDR3 bases are TGTGCCGTACGTCCGGGACTAGCGGGGGAGCAGTACTTC.